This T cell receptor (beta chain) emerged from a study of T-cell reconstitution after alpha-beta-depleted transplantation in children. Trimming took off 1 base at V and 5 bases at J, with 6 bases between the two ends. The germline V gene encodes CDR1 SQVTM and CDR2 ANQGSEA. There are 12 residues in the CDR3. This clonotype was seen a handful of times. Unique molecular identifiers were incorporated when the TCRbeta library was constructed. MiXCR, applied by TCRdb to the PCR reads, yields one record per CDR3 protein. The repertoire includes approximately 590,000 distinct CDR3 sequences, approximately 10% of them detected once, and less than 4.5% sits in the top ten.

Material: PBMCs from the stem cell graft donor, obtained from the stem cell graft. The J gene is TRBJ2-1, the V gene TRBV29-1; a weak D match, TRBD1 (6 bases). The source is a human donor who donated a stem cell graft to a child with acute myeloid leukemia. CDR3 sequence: CSVEGDNNEQFF. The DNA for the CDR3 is TGCAGCGTTGAAGGGGACAACAATGAGCAGTTCTTC.